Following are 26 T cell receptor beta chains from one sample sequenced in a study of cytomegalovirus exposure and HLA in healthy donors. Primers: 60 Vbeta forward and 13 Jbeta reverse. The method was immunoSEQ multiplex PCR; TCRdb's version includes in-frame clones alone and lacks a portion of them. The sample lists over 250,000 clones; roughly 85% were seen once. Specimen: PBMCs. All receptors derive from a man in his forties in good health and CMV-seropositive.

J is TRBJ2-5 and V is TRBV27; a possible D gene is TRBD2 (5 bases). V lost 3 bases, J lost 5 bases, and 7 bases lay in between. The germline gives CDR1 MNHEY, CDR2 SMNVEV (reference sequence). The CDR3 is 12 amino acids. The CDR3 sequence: CASSFPGETQYF. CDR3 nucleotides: TGTGCCAGCAGTTTTCCGGGGGAGACCCAGTACTTC.

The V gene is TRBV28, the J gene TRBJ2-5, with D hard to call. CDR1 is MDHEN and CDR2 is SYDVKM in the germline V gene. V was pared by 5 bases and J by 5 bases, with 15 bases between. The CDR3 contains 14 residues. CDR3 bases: TGTGCCAGCAGTCCCGACACCCGTGTGGAGACCCAGTACTTC. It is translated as CASSPDTRVETQYF.

DNA for the CDR3: TGTGCCAGCCGAGGGTCAGCGGGAGTATTAATAAATGAGCAGTTCTTC. Protein: CASRGSAGVLINEQFF. The V and J genes are TRBV5-4 and TRBJ2-1, with TRBD2 matching over 8 bases. CDR1 and CDR2 (germline): SGHNT, YYREEE (reference sequence). The V gene end was trimmed by 7 bases and the J gene end by 7 bases; junction bases not matched to a gene: 16. This CDR3 is built from 16 residues.

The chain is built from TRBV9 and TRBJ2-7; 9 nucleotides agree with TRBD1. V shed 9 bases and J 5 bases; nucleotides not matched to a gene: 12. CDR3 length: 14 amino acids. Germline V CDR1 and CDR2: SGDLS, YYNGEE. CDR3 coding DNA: TGTGCCACTTCCCCCGGGACAGGGTGGGACGAGCAGTACTTC. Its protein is CATSPGTGWDEQYF.

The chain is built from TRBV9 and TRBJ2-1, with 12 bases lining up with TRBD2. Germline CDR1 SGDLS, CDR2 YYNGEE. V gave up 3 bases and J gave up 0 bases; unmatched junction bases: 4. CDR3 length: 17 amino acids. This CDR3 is CASSETTSGSSYNEQFF. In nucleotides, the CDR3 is TGTGCCAGCAGCGAAACGACTAGCGGGAGCTCCTACAATGAGCAGTTCTTC. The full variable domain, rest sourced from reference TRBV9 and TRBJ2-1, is DSGVTQTPKHLITATGQRVTLRCSPRSGDLSVYWYQQSLDQGLQFLIQYYNGEERAKGNILERFSAQQFPDLHSELNLSSLELGDSALYFCASSETTSGSSYNEQFFGPGTRLTVL.

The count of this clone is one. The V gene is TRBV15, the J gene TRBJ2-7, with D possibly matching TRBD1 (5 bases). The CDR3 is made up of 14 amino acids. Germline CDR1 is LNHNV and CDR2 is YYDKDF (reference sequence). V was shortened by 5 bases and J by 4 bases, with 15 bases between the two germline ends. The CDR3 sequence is CATSATAPLYEQYF. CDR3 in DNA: TGTGCCACCAGCGCGACAGCCCCTCTTTACGAGCAGTACTTC.

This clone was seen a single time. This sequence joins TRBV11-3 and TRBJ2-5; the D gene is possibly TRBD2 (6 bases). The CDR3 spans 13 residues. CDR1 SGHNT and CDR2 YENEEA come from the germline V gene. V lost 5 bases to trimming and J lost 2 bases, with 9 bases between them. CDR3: CASSGGTQETQYF. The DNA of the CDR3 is TGTGCCAGCAGCGGCGGGACGCAAGAGACCCAGTACTTC.

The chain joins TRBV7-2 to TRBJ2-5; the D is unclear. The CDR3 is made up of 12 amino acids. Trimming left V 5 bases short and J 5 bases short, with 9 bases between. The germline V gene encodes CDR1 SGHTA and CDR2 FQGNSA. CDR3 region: CASSLSRETQYF. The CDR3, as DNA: TGTGCCAGCAGCCTCTCTCGGGAGACCCAGTACTTC.

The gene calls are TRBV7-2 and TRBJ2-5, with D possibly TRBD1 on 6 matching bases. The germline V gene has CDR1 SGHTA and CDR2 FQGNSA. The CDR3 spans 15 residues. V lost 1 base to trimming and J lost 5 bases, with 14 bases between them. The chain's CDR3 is CASSLVRTVSETQYF. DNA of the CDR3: TGTGCCAGCAGCTTAGTTCGGACAGTGAGCGAGACCCAGTACTTC.

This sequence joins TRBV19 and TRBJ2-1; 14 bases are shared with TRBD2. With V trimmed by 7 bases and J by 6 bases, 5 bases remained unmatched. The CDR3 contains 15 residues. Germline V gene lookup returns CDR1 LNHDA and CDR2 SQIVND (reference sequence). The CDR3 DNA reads TGTGCCAGTACTTGGACTAGCGGGGGGCCCAATGAGCAGTTCTTC. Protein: CASTWTSGGPNEQFF.

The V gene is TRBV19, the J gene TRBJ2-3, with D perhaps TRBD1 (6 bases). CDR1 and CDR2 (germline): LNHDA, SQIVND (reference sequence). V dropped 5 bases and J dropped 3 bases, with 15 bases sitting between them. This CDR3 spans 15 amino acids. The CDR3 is CASSRGRGWTDTQYF. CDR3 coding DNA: TGTGCCAGTAGTCGAGGCAGGGGATGGACAGATACGCAGTATTTT.

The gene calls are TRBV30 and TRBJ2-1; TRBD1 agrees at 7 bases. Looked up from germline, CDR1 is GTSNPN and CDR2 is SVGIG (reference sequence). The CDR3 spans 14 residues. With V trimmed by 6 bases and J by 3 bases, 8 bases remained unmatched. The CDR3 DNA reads TGTGCCTGTTATAAGGACAGGATCTACAATGAGCAGTTCTTC. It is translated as CACYKDRIYNEQFF.

The DNA of the CDR3 is TGTGCCTGGAGCACCGGACAGGGGAAGCAGTACTTC. Translated: CAWSTGQGKQYF. V gene TRBV30 combines with J gene TRBJ2-7, with 9 bases matching TRBD1. The CDR3 loop spans 12 amino acids. CDR1 is GTSNPN, CDR2 SVGIG, per germline (reference sequence). The V and J ends lost 3 bases and 8 bases, in that order; junction bases with no gene match: 5. The complete variable domain, with remaining parts taken from reference TRBV30 and TRBJ2-7, reads SQTIHQWPATLVQPVGSPLSLECTVEGTSNPNLYWYRQAAGRGLQLLFYSVGIGQISSEVPQNLSASRPQDRQFILSSKKLLLSDSGFYLCAWSTGQGKQYFGPGTRLTVT.

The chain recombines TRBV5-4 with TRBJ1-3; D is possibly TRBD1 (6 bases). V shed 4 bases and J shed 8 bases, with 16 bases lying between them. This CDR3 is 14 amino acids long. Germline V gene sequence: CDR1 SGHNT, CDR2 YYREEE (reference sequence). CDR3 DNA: TGTGCCAGCAGCGGGGGGTCGGGGGGCCACACCATATATTTT. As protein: CASSGGSGGHTIYF.

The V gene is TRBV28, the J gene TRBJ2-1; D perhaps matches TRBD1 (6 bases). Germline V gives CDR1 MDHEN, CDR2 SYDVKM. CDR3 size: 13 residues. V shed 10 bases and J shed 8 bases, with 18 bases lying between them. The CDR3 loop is CATTRGGRDEQFF. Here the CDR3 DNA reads TGTGCCACCACGCGTGGGGGCAGGGATGAGCAGTTCTTC.

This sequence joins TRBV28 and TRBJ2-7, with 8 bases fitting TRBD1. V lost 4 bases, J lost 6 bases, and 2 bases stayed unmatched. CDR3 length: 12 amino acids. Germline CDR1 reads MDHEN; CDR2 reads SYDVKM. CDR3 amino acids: CASSYDRGEQYF. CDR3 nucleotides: TGTGCCAGCAGTTATGACAGGGGCGAGCAGTACTTC.

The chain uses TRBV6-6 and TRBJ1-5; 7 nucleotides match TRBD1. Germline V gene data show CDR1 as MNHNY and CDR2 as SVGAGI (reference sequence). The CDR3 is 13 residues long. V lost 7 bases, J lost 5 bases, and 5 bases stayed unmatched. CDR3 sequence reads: CASIQGGDQPQHF. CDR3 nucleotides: TGTGCCAGCATTCAGGGGGGCGATCAGCCCCAGCATTTT.

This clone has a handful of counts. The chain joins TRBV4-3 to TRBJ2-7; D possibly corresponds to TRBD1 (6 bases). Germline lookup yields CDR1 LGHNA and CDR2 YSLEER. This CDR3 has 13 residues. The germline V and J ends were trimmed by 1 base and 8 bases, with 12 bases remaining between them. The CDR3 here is CASSQVLQGKQYF. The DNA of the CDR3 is TGCGCCAGCAGCCAAGTCCTACAGGGCAAGCAGTACTTC.

This CDR3 is CASSRGLSYNEQFF. The DNA of the CDR3 is TGTGCCAGTAGTAGAGGACTATCATACAATGAGCAGTTCTTC. The chain is built from TRBV19 and TRBJ2-1, with D possibly being TRBD2 (6 bases). Germline V gene data show CDR1 as LNHDA and CDR2 as SQIVND (reference sequence). Trimming stripped 4 bases from V and 4 bases from J, with 11 bases between. This CDR3 has 14 amino acids. Looking up the rest from reference TRBV19 and TRBJ2-1 gives the full variable domain: DGGITQSPKYLFRKEGQNVTLSCEQNLNHDAMYWYRQDPGQGLRLIYYSQIVNDFQKGDIAEGYSVSREKKESFPLTVTSAQKNPTAFYLCASSRGLSYNEQFFGPGTRLTVL.

CDR3: CASSSRGTGEAEQYF. The CDR3 DNA is TGTGCCAGCAGCTCGCGTGGGACAGGGGAGGCCGAGCAGTACTTC. V and J are TRBV4-2 and TRBJ2-7, with TRBD1 matching over 10 bases. Trimming cost V 5 bases and J 6 bases; bases outside gene matches: 10. This CDR3 contains 15 residues. CDR1 and CDR2 (germline): LGHNA, YNFKEQ.

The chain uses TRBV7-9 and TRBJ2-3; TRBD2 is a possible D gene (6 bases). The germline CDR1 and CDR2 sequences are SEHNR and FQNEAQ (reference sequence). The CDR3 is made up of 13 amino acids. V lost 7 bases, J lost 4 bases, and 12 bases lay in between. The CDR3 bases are TGTGCCAGCAATTCAGGCGGGGCAGATACGCAGTATTTT. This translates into CASNSGGADTQYF.

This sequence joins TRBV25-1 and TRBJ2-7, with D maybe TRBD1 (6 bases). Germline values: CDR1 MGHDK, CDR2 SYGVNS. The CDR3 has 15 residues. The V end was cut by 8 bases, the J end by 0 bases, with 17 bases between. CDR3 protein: CASGFDRLSSYEQYF. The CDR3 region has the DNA TGTGCCAGCGGATTCGACAGGCTGAGCTCCTACGAGCAGTACTTC.

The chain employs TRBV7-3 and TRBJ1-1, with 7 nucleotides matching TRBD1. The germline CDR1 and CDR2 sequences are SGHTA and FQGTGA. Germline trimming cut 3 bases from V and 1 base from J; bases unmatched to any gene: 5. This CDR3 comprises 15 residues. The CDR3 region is CASSFTGVGNTEAFF. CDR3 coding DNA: TGTGCCAGCAGCTTTACAGGGGTAGGGAACACTGAAGCTTTCTTT. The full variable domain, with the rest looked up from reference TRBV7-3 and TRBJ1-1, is GAGVSQTPSNKVTEKGKYVELRCDPISGHTALYWYRQSLGQGPEFLIYFQGTGAADDSGLPNDRFFAVRPEGSVSTLKIQRTERGDSAVYLCASSFTGVGNTEAFFGQGTRLTVV.

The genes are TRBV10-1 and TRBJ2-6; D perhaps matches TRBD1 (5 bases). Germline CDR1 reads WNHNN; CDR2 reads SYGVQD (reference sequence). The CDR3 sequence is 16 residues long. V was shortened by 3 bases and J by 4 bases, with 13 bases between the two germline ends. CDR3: CASSDRRDSGANVLTF. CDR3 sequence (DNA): TGCGCCAGCAGTGACCGCAGGGATTCAGGGGCCAACGTCCTGACTTTC.

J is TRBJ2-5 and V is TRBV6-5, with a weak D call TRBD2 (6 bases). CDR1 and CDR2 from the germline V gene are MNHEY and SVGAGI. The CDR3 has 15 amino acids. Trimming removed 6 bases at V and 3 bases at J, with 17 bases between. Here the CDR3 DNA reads TGTGCCAGCAGCGTTCAGCGGGTGGGCAAAGAGACCCAGTACTTC. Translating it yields CASSVQRVGKETQYF.

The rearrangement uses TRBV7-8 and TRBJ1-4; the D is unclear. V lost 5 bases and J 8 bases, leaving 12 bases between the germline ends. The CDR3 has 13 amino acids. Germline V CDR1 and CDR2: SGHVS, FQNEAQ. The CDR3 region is CASSPGFEEKLFF. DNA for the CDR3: TGTGCCAGCAGCCCAGGTTTTGAGGAAAAACTGTTTTTT.